This entry concerns a single T cell receptor beta chain. A few counts support this clonotype. Its antigen is unknown. No per-base quality is available; no much larger clone lies one base away. Inclusive of the bounding cysteine and phenylalanine, the CDR3 is 19 residues long. The only DNA kept is the CDR3, 57 bases in frame from the first base. V and J are trimmed by 1 base and 2 bases, and the gene matches miss 10 bases of the junction. The germline V gene encodes CDR1 PRHDT and CDR2 FYEKMQ (reference sequence). The library was produced with 5' RACE. TCRdb names NextSeq 500 as the instrument used. The TCR library protocol attached unique molecular identifiers to individual cDNA molecules to correct for sequencing error and PCR bias. TCR alpha and beta chains were both sequenced, and the abundances of alpha and beta sequences in each sample were closely correlated with each other. The published analysis was carried out like this. Decombinator V4 was used to perform V gene, J gene and CDR3 annotation of TCR sequences. Expanded TCRs were defined as changing significantly between any two time points under a Poisson model with p below 0.0001. Abundances of TCRs were expressed as counts per million after normalisation to the total number of TCRs sequenced in each sample. TRAV1-2 paired with TRAJ12, TRAJ20 or TRAJ33 defined MAIT TCRs, while TRAV10 paired with TRAJ18 defined iNKT TCRs. VDJdb, accessed on 1 November 2021, was searched for TCRs annotated for CMV, EBV and SARS-CoV-2, and TCRs annotated for more than one antigen were excluded. TCRdb trimmed public reads at Q25 via fastp, called clones via MiXCR and kept in-frame beta chains. Identical CDR3 protein sequences are pooled into one entry, listed with their most common genes and DNA. TCRdb's processing, not the authors', yielded these V and J calls. Within this sample are 56,000 or so distinct CDR3 sequences, with approximately 8.4% of them counted one time only. The ten top clones hold 3.5% to 4.5% of the sample.

The sample is drawn from a study of early T cells in non-severe SARS-CoV-2 infection (dated by TCRdb to 2020 to 2022). In the study overall: TCR sequencing used bulk RNA from unsorted whole blood, so alpha and beta chains could not be paired. Summary of the overall study and its limitations: Matching against VDJdb was skewed toward anti-spike CD8 responses, likely underestimated virus-specific expansions, and missed private and CD4 specificities.

This was a case-control study nested in a cohort of healthcare workers in London, UK, who had nasopharyngeal swab PCR tests and blood samples taken every week. Between 23 and 31 March 2020, the week of the UK lockdown, healthcare workers were enrolled and then followed up weekly for as long as 16 weeks. The sequence links TRBV13 to TRBJ2-3, with 12 middle bases fitting TRBD2. The receptor comes from an adult who was a healthcare worker with PCR-confirmed SARS-CoV-2 infection or an uninfected control (not recorded which). Input material: whole blood. The base sequence is TGTGCCAGCAGCTTAGCGACCGGGCTAGCGGGAGGGCACACAGATACGCAGTATTTT. Translated, it reads CASSLATGLAGGHTDTQYF.